The 14 T cell receptor beta chains in this list originate from one sample, sequenced in a study of T cell repertoires in cytomegalovirus infection. MiXCR, applied by TCRdb to the reads, yields one record per CDR3 protein. The table has more than 200,000 distinct CDR3 sequences, roughly 9% seen once. Sequenced sample: PBMCs. These receptors were collected from a human donor in good health (CMV status not recorded). Some clones in this sample may be carry-over from other donors' samples.

This clonotype was observed a few times. In DNA form, the CDR3 reads TGTGCCAGCAGCTTAGTATCGCTCCCCAATGAGCAGTTCTTC. Its protein product is CASSLVSLPNEQFF. J is TRBJ2-1 and V is TRBV7-6; D gene unclear. The CDR3 is 14 amino acids. Germline CDR1 is SGHVS and CDR2 is FNYEAQ. Trimming cost V 1 base and J 6 bases, with 10 bases left between them.

This clonotype was seen many times. The chain combines TRBV11-2 with TRBJ1-5; D is undetermined. Germline V gene sequence: CDR1 SGHAT, CDR2 FQNNGV. Trimming left V 2 bases short and J 3 bases short, with 11 bases between. This CDR3 has 15 residues. The CDR3 protein is CASSLKGAHNQPQHF. For the CDR3, the DNA is TGTGCCAGCAGCTTAAAGGGAGCCCACAATCAGCCCCAGCATTTT.

This clonotype was recorded at least ten times. V usage is TRBV6-5 and J usage is TRBJ2-7; TRBD2 agrees at 7 bases. V lost 10 bases, J lost 0 bases, and 9 bases stayed unmatched. The CDR3 loop spans 14 amino acids. Germline CDR1 reads MNHEY; CDR2 reads SVGAGI. The CDR3: CATLPRTSSYEQYF. The CDR3 nucleotides are TGTGCCACCTTACCCCGGACTAGCTCCTACGAGCAGTACTTC.

Ten or more counts support this clonotype. The chain employs TRBV24-1 and TRBJ2-3; 9 positions agree with TRBD1. V shed 4 bases and J 2 bases; nucleotides not matched to a gene: 6. In germline, CDR1 is KGHDR, CDR2 SFDVKD. The CDR3 sequence is 16 residues long. The CDR3 DNA is TGTGCCACCAGTGACCCCGGGACAGGGTACACAGATACGCAGTATTTT. As protein: CATSDPGTGYTDTQYF.

This clonotype appeared many times. The CDR3 here is CASQHGGGPSYEQYF. The CDR3 DNA reads as TGTGCCAGTCAGCATGGCGGCGGGCCCTCCTACGAGCAGTACTTC. The chain couples TRBV7-2 to TRBJ2-7; the D gene is possibly TRBD2 (5 bases). This CDR3 is 15 amino acids long. Germline CDR1 and CDR2: SGHTA and FQGNSA. The V end lost 9 bases, the J end lost 0 bases, and 18 bases lay between the germline ends.

This clonotype occurred many times. This rearrangement joins TRBV7-6 to TRBJ1-2; D is ambiguous. The CDR3 sequence is 14 residues long. The germline gives CDR1 SGHVS, CDR2 FNYEAQ. V shed 5 bases and J shed 1 base, with 11 bases lying between them. The CDR3 region is CASSRWESNYGYTF. The CDR3 DNA reads TGTGCCAGCAGCCGTTGGGAGAGTAACTATGGCTACACCTTC.

The chain links TRBV7-2 to TRBJ1-1; possibly TRBD1 for D (5 bases). Germline V gives CDR1 SGHTA, CDR2 FQGNSA. The CDR3 consists of 16 residues. Trimming left V 3 bases short and J 0 bases short, with 14 bases between. CDR3 in DNA: TGTGCCAGCAGCTTTTACGGGGACTTAATGAACACTGAAGCTTTCTTT. It yields the protein CASSFYGDLMNTEAFF.

This chain connects TRBV9 to TRBJ1-1, with TRBD1 matching 7 bases. Germline CDR1 reads SGDLS; CDR2 reads YYNGEE. The CDR3 covers 13 residues. Trimming cost V 2 bases and J 7 bases; bases outside gene matches: 5. The CDR3 spells CASSVTAGGEAFF. CDR3 bases: TGTGCCAGCAGCGTTACAGCAGGGGGTGAAGCTTTCTTT.

There are many counts of this clonotype. The rearrangement uses TRBV6-2 or TRBV6-3 and TRBJ1-2; a possible D gene is TRBD1 (6 bases). CDR1 and CDR2 from the germline V gene are MNHEY and SVGEGT. Trimming pared 5 bases from V and 5 bases from J, leaving 24 bases between. This CDR3 has 17 amino acids. CDR3 region: CASSPKPHRVGGYGYTF. The CDR3 DNA reads as TGTGCCAGCAGTCCCAAACCCCACAGGGTCGGGGGTTATGGCTACACCTTC.

The table lists this clonotype with many counts. DNA for the CDR3: TGTGCCGTGAAGGGACGGAGACCGAACACTGAAGCTTTCTTT. Encoded protein: CAVKGRRPNTEAFF. The chain carries TRBV7-2 and TRBJ1-1, with D possibly matching TRBD1 (5 bases). The CDR3 runs to 14 residues. Germline assignment: CDR1 SGHTA and CDR2 FQGNSA. Trimming took off 11 bases at V and 1 base at J, with 17 bases between the two ends.

This clonotype came up many times. V and J are TRBV11-3 and TRBJ2-1, with D uncertain. V lost 1 base and J lost 7, with 8 bases in between. Germline assignment: CDR1 SGHNT and CDR2 YENEEA. The CDR3 runs to 13 residues. This chain's CDR3 is CASSLVLGNEQFF. The CDR3 nucleotides are TGTGCCAGCAGCTTAGTCCTGGGAAATGAGCAGTTCTTC.

This clonotype was counted between two and nine times. V usage is TRBV2 and J usage is TRBJ1-6; D not certain. CDR3 length: 15 residues. V dropped 5 bases and J dropped 7 bases, with 15 bases sitting between them. Germline CDR1 is SNHLY and CDR2 is FYNNEI. The CDR3: CASSFDTNPNSPLHF. CDR3 sequence (DNA): TGTGCCAGCAGTTTCGACACGAACCCGAATTCACCCCTCCACTTT.

The sample holds a few counts of this clonotype. The rearrangement joins TRBV20-1 to TRBJ2-2, with D possibly matching TRBD2 (5 bases). Germline assignment: CDR1 DFQATT and CDR2 SNEGSKA (reference sequence). Trimming took 2 bases from V and 4 from J, leaving 14 bases between them. CDR3 length equals 15 residues. The DNA for the CDR3 is TGCAGTGCTAGAAGTTTCCTGGGGAGCACCGGGGAGCTGTTTTTT. It encodes CSARSFLGSTGELFF.

Ten or more counts support this clonotype. This chain connects TRBV5-4 to TRBJ2-6, with TRBD1 identical over 7 bases. V trimming: 9 bases; J trimming: 0 bases; junction bases outside the gene matches: 9. Germline CDR1 SGHNT, CDR2 YYREEE (reference sequence). The CDR3 spans 16 residues. The CDR3 reads CATWTGLNSGANVLTF. CDR3 nucleotide sequence: TGTGCCACCTGGACAGGATTAAACTCTGGGGCCAACGTCCTGACTTTC.